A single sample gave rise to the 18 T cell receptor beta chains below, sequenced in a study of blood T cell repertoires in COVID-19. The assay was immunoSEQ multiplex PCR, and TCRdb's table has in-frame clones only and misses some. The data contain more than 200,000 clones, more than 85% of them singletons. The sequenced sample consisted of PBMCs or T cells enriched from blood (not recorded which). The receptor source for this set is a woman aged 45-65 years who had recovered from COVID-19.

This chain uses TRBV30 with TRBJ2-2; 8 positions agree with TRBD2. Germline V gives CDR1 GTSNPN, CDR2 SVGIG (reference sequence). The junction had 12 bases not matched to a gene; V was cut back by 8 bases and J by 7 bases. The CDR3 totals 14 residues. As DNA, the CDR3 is TGTGCCCTGGTACGGGAGGGCCTAGGCGGGGAGCTGTTTTTT. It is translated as CALVREGLGGELFF.

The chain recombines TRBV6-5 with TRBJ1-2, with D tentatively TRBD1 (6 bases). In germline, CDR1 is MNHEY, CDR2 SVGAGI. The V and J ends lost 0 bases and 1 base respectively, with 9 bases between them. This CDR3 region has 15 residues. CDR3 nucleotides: TGTGCCAGCAGTTACTCGGGGGACAATAACTATGGCTACACCTTC. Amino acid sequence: CASSYSGDNNYGYTF.

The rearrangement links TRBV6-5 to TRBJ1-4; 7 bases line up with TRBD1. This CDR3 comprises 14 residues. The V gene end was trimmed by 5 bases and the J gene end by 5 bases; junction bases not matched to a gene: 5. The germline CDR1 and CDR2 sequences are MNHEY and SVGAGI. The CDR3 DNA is TGTGCCAGCAGTACAGGGGCCCTAAATGAAAAACTGTTTTTT. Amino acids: CASSTGALNEKLFF.

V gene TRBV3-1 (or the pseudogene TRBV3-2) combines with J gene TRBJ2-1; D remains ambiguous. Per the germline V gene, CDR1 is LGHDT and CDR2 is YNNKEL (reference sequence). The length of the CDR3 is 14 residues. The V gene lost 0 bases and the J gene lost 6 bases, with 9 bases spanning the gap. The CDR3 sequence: CASSQEGIFNEQFF. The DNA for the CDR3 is TGTGCCAGCAGCCAAGAGGGCATCTTCAATGAGCAGTTCTTC.

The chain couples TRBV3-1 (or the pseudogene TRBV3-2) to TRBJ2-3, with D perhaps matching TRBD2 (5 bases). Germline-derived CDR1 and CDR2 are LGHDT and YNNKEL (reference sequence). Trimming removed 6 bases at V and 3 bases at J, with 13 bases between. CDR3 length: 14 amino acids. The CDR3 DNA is TGTGCCAGCAGTACAAGCGACTATACAGATACGCAGTATTTT. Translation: CASSTSDYTDTQYF.

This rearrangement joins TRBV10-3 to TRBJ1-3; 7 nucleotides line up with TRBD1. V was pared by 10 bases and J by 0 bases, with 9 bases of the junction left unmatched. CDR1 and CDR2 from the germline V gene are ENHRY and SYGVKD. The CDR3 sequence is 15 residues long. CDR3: CATQGTAPSGNTIYF. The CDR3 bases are TGTGCCACGCAAGGGACAGCTCCCTCTGGAAACACCATATATTTT.

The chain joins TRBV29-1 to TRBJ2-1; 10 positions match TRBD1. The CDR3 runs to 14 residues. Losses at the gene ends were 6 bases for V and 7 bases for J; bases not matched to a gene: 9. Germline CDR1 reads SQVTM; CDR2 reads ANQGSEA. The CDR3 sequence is CSVLDRGDQNEQFF. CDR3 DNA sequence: TGCAGCGTGCTGGACAGGGGGGATCAAAATGAGCAGTTCTTC.

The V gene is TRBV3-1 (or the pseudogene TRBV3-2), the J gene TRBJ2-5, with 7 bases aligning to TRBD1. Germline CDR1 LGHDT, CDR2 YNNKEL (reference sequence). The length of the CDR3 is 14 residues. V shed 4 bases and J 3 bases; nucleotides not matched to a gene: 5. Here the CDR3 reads CASSLGTAEETQYF. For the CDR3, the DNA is TGTGCCAGCAGCCTCGGGACAGCAGAAGAGACCCAGTACTTC.

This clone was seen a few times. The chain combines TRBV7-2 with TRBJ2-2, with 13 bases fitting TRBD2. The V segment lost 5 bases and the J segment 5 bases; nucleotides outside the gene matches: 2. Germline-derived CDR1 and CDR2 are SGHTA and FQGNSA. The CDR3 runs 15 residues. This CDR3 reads CASSGLAGVTGELFF. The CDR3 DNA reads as TGTGCCAGCAGCGGACTAGCGGGAGTGACCGGGGAGCTGTTTTTT.

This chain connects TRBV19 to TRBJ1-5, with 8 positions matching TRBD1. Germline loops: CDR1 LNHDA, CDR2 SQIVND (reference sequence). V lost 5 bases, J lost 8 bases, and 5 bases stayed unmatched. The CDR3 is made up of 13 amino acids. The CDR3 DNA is TGTGCCAGTAGTGCGGACAGGGAGGAGCCCCAGCATTTT. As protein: CASSADREEPQHF. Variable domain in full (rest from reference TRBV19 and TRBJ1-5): DGGITQSPKYLFRKEGQNVTLSCEQNLNHDAMYWYRQDPGQGLRLIYYSQIVNDFQKGDIAEGYSVSREKKESFPLTVTSAQKNPTAFYLCASSADREEPQHFGDGTRLSIL.

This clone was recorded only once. CDR3 protein: CASKNGQTTEAFF. CDR3 nucleotides: TGTGCCAGCAAGAATGGACAGACGACTGAAGCTTTCTTT. This rearrangement joins TRBV6-6 to TRBJ1-1; tentatively, D is TRBD1 (6 bases). The V gene lost 7 bases and the J gene lost 5 bases, with 14 bases spanning the gap. CDR3 length equals 13 residues. The germline CDR1 and CDR2 sequences are MNHNY and SVGAGI (reference sequence).

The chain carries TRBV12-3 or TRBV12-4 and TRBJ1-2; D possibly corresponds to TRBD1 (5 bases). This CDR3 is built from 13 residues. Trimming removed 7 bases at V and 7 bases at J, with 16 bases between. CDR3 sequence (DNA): TGTGCCAGCACCCCTTGGCAGGGTAGTGGCTACACCTTC. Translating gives CASTPWQGSGYTF.

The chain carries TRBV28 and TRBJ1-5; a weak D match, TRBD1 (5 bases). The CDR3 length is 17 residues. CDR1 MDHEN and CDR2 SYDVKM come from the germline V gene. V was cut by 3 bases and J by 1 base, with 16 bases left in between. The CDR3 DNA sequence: TGTGCCAGCAGTTTCGGAGCAGGACACCCAAGCAATCAGCCCCAGCATTTT. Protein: CASSFGAGHPSNQPQHF.

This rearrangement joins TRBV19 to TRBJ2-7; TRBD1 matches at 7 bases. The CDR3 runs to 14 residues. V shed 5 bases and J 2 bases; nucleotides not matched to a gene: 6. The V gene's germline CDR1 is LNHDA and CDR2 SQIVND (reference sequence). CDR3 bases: TGTGCCAGTAGTGACAGGGATTTCCCCTACGAGCAGTACTTC. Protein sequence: CASSDRDFPYEQYF.

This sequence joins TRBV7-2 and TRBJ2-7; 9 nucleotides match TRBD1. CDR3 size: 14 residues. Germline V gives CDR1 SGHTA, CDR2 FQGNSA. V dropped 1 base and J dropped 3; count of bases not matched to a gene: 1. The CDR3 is CASSLGQGVYEQYF. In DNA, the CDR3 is TGTGCCAGCAGCTTAGGACAGGGGGTCTACGAGCAGTACTTC.

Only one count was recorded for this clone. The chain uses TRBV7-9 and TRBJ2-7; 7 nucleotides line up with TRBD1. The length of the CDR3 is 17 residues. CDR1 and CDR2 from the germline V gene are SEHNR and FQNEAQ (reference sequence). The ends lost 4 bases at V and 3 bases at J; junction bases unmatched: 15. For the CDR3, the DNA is TGTGCCAGCAGCTCCACATCACAGGGGTACTCTCTCTACGAGCAGTACTTC. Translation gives CASSSTSQGYSLYEQYF. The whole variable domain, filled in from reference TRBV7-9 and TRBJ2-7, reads DTGVSQNPRHKITKRGQNVTFRCDPISEHNRLYWYRQTLGQGPEFLTYFQNEAQLEKSRLLSDRFSAERPKGSFSTLEIQRTEQGDSAMYLCASSSTSQGYSLYEQYFGPGTRLTVT.

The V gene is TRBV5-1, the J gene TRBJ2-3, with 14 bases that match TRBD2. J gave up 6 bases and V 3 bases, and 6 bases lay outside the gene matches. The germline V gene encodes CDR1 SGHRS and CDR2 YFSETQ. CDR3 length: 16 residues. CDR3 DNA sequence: TGCGCCAGCAGCTCCGGGACTAGCGGGAGAACGGATACGCAGTATTTT. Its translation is CASSSGTSGRTDTQYF.

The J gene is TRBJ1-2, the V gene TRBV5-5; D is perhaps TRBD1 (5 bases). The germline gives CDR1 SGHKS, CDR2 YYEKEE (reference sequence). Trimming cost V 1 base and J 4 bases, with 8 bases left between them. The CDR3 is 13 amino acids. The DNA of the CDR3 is TGTGCCAGCAGCTTGTCTGGGGCCTATGGCTACACCTTC. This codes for CASSLSGAYGYTF.